This T cell receptor (beta chain) was captured in a study of brain T cells in children with intractable seizures (dated by TCRdb to 2020 to 2023). As for the study more broadly: Resected brain tissue from 53 pediatric epilepsy surgery cases was initially screened for immune gene transcripts with a NanoString immunology panel. About 70% of the 12 selected surgery cases also had pre-surgery blood sequenced, which left four cases with brain tissue only.

Taken with the paper, the label for time point translates to: blood from clinic visit 5 months post-surgery; TSC patient then seizure free. The surgery cases with the highest brain T cell transcript signatures were chosen for TCR beta chain sequencing of brain tissue, and also of blood when blood was available. Prior to surgery, the patients had been treated with at least one anti-epileptic drug. TCR-sequenced patients were children with drug-resistant epilepsy due to tuberous sclerosis complex, focal cortical dysplasia, Rasmussen encephalitis or hemimegalencephaly. Bulk genomic DNA was extracted from unsorted brain tissue and whole blood with the Monarch genomic DNA purification kit. The immunoSEQ assay was used to generate TCR beta chain sequences from genomic DNA. In the source study's methods: CDR3 sequences that did not begin with the conserved framework cysteine at position 104 were removed by hand. To get clonality, the normalized Shannon's Diversity Index was subtracted from one, giving values from 0 (maximal diversity) to 1 (oligoclonal). Differences in the frequency of the same CDR3 between samples, such as brain versus blood, were assessed with chi-squared comparison-of-proportions tests. Public clonotypes were found by searching immuneACCESS, and the VDJdb browser was used to assess similarity to known antiviral clonotypes. TCRdb retrieved this table from immuneACCESS and kept in-frame rearrangements only. Not all clones are present; in checked studies, unresolved V genes account for under half, and no reason is known for the remainder. V and J calls and clone size are those listed in that table; D and trimming were worked out from the DNA. Here the sample has 300,000 to 400,000 clones; over 90% occur a single time. The ten largest account for roughly 6% of the sample.

About this clone: No antigen is known for it. No much larger clonotype is one base removed from it; base qualities were not supplied.

Broad study findings and their caveats: Viral specificity was inferred only from CDR3 sequence similarity, and patients' HCMV serostatus was unknown. Because sequencing depth differed between pre- and post-surgery blood, the absence of clones from the pre-surgery sample may reflect undersampling.

The specimen was peripheral blood, collected more than 4 months after surgery. The TCR sequence derives from a boy younger than two with tuberous sclerosis and intractable seizures.

The DNA reads as follows: TGTGCCAGTAGTATTTGGACAGGGGATCCTAACTATGGCTACACCTTC. This is translated as CASSIWTGDPNYGYTF. The chain is encoded by TRBV19 joined to TRBJ1-2, with 9 middle bases fitting TRBD1. V is cut back by 3 bases and J by 0 bases, with 5 bases in the junction unmatched. Taken from the germline V gene (reference sequence), the CDR1 and CDR2 loops are LNHDA and SQIVND. Including the terminal cysteine and phenylalanine, the CDR3 comprises 16 residues. The retained sequence is limited to the CDR3, 48 bases, with the frame set at the first base.